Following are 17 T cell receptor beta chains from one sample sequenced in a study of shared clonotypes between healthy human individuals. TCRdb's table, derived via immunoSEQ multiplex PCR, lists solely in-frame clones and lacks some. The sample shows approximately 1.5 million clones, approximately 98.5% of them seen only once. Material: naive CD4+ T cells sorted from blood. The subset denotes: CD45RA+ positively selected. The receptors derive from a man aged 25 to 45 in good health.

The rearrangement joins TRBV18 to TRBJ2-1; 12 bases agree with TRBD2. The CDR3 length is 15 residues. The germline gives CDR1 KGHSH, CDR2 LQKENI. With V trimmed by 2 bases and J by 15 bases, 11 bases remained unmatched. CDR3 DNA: TGTGCCAGCTCACCATCTAGCGGGAGGGCCTGGTTGGCGTTCTTC. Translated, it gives CASSPSSGRAWLAFF. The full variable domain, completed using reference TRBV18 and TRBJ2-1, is NAGVMQNPRHLVRRRGQEARLRCSPMKGHSHVYWYRQLPEEGLKFMVYLQKENIIDESGMPKERFSAEFPKEGPSILRIQQVVRGDSAAYFCASSPSSGRAWLAFFGPGTRLTVL.

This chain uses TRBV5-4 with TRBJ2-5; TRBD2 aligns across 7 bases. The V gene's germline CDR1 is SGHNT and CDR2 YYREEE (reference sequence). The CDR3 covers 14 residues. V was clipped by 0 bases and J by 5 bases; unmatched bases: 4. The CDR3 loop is CASSLDHSGETQYF. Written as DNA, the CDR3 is TGTGCCAGCAGCTTGGATCATAGCGGGGAGACCCAGTACTTC.

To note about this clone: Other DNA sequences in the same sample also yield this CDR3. The CDR3 reads CASRTGANVLTF. The CDR3 bases are TGTGCCAGCAGGACGGGGGCCAACGTCCTGACTTTC. The chain employs TRBV28 and TRBJ2-6, with D hard to call. Trimming pared 6 bases from V and 4 bases from J, leaving 4 bases between. The CDR3 runs 12 residues. Germline values: CDR1 MDHEN, CDR2 SYDVKM.

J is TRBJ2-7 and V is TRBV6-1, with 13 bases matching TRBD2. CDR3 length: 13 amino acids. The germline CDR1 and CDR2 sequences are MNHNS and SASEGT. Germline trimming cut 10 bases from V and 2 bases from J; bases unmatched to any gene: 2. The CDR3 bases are TGTGCCACTGGGACTAGCGGGACCTACGAGCAGTACTTC. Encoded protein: CATGTSGTYEQYF.

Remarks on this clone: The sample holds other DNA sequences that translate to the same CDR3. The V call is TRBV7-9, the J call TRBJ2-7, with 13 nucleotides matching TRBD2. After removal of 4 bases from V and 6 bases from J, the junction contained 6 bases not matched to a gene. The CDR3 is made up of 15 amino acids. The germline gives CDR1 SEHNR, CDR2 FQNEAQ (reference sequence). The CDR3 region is CASSSGLAGVSEQYF. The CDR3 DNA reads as TGTGCCAGCAGCTCCGGACTAGCGGGAGTTAGCGAGCAGTACTTC.

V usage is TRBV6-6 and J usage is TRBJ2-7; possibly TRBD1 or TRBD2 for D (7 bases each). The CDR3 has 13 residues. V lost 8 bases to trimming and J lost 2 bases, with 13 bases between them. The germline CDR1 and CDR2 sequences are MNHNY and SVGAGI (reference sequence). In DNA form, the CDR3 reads TGTGCCAGCTCCCAGGGGGGGCCCTACGAGCAGTACTTC. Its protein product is CASSQGGPYEQYF.

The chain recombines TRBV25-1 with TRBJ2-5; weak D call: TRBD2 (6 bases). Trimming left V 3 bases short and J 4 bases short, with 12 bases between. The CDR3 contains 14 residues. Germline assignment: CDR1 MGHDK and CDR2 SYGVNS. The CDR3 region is CASSEEGAGETQYF. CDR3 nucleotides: TGTGCCAGCAGTGAGGAGGGTGCGGGAGAGACCCAGTACTTC.

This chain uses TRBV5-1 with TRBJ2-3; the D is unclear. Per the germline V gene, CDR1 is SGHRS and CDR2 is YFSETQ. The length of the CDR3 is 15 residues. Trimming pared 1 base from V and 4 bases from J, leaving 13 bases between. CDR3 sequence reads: CASSLSSSFADTQYF. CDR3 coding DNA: TGCGCCAGCAGCTTGTCATCTAGTTTTGCAGATACGCAGTATTTT.

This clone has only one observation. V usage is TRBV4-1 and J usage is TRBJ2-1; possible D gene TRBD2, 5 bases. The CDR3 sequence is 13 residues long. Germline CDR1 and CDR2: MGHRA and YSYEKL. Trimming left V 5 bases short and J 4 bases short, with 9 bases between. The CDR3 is CASSSRGYNEQFF. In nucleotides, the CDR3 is TGCGCCAGCAGCTCCCGGGGTTACAATGAGCAGTTCTTC.

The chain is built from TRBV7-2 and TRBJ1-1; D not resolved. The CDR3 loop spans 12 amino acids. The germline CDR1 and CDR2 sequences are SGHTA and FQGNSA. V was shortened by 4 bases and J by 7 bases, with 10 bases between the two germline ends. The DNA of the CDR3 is TGTGCCAGCAGCTACAGAATTAATGAAGCTTTCTTT. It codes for CASSYRINEAFF.

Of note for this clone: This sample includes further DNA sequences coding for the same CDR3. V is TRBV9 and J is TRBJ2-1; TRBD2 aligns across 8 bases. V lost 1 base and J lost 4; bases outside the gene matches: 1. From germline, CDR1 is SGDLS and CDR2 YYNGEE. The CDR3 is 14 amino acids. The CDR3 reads CASSVTSGYNEQFF. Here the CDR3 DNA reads TGTGCCAGCAGCGTAACTAGCGGATACAATGAGCAGTTCTTC. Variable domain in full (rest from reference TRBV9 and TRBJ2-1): DSGVTQTPKHLITATGQRVTLRCSPRSGDLSVYWYQQSLDQGLQFLIQYYNGEERAKGNILERFSAQQFPDLHSELNLSSLELGDSALYFCASSVTSGYNEQFFGPGTRLTVL.

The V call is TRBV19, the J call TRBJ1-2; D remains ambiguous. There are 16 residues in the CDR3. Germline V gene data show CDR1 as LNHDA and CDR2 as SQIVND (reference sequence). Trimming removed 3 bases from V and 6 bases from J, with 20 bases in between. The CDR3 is CASSMKTSDERHGYTF. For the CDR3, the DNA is TGTGCCAGTAGTATGAAGACATCCGACGAACGGCATGGCTACACCTTC.

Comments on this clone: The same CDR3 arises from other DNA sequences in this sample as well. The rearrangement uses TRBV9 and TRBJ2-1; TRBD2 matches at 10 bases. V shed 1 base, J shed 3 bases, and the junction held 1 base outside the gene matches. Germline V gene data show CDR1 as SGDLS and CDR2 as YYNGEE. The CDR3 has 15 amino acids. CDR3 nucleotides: TGTGCCAGCAGCGTAAGACTAGCGGGCTACAATGAGCAGTTCTTC. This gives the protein CASSVRLAGYNEQFF.

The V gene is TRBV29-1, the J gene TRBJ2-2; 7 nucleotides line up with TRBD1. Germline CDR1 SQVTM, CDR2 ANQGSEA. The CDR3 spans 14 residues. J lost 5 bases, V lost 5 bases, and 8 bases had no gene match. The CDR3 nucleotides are TGCAGCGTTACTCCGGACAGGCTAACCGGGGAGCTGTTTTTT. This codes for CSVTPDRLTGELFF.

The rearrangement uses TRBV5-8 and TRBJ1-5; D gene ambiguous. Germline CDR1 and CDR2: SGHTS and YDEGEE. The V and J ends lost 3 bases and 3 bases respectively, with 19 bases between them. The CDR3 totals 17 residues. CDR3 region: CASSWRSGPTPNQPQHF. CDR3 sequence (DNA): TGTGCCAGCAGCTGGAGGAGCGGGCCTACCCCCAATCAGCCCCAGCATTTT.

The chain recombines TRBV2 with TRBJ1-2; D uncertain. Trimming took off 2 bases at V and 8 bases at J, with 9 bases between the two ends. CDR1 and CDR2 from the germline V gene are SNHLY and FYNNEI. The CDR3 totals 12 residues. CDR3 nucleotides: TGTGCCAGCAGTGAATGGTCAACCGGCTACACCTTC. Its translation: CASSEWSTGYTF.

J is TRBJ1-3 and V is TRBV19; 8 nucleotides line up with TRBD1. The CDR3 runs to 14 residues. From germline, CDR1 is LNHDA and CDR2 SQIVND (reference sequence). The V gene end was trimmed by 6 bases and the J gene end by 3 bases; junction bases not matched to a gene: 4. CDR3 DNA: TGTGCCAGTAGCCGACAGGGGAGTGGAAACACCATATATTTT. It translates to CASSRQGSGNTIYF.